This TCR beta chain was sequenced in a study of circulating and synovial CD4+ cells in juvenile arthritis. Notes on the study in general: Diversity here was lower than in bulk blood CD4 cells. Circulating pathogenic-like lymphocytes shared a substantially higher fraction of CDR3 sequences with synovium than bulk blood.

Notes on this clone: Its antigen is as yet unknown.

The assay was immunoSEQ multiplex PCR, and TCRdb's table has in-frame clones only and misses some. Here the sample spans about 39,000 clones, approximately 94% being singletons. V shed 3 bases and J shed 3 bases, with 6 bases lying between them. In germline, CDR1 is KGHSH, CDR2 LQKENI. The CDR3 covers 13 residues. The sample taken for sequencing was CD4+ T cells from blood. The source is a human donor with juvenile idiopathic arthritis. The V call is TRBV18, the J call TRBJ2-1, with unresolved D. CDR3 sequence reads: CASSPQDYNEQFF. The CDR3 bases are TGTGCCAGCTCACCGCAGGACTACAATGAGCAGTTCTTC. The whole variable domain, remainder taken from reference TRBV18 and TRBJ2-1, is NAGVMQNPRHLVRRRGQEARLRCSPMKGHSHVYWYRQLPEEGLKFMVYLQKENIIDESGMPKERFSAEFPKEGPSILRIQQVVRGDSAAYFCASSPQDYNEQFFGPGTRLTVL.